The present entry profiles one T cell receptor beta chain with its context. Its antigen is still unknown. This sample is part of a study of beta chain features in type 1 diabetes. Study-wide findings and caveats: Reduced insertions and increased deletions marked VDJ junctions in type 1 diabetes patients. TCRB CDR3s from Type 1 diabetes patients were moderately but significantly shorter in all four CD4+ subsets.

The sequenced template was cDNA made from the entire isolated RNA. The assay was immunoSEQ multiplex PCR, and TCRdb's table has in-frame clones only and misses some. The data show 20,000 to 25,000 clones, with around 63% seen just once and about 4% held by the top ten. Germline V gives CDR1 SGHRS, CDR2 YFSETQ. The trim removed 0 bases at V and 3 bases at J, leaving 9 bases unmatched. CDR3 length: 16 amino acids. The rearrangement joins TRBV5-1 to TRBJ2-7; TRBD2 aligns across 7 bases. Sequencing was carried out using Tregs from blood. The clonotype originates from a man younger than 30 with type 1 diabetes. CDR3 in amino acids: CASSLDPRGVSYEQYF. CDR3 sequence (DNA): TGCGCCAGCAGCTTGGACCCTCGGGGGGTTAGCTACGAGCAGTACTTC. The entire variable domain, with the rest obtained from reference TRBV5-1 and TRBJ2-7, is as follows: KAGVTQTPRYLIKTRGQQVTLSCSPISGHRSVSWYQQTPGQGLQFLFEYFSETQRNKGNFPGRFSGRQFSNSRSEMNVSTLELGDSALYLCASSLDPRGVSYEQYFGPGTRLTVT.